The 5 T cell receptor beta chains below were found in one sample sequenced in a study of cytomegalovirus exposure and HLA in healthy donors. It was with 60 Vbeta and 13 Jbeta primers that the PCR ran. Profiling relied on immunoSEQ multiplex PCR, and the TCRdb table lists in-frame clones only, not all of them. The table includes about 130,000 clones, around 83% detected once. Sequencing was performed on PBMCs. These receptors were taken from a woman aged 18-30 years in good health and CMV-seropositive.

This chain uses TRBV2 with TRBJ2-3; TRBD2 matches at 7 bases. This CDR3 region has 14 residues. V was clipped by 7 bases and J by 2 bases; unmatched bases: 6. Germline-derived CDR1 and CDR2 are SNHLY and FYNNEI. This CDR3 reads CASTPGDYTDTQYF. The CDR3 coding sequence is TGTGCCAGCACTCCCGGGGACTACACAGATACGCAGTATTTT.

V usage is TRBV30 and J usage is TRBJ2-5; D possibly corresponds to TRBD2 (7 bases). This CDR3 is 15 amino acids long. V was trimmed by 0 bases and J by 4 bases, leaving 15 bases between them. CDR1 and CDR2 from the germline V gene are GTSNPN and SVGIG (reference sequence). The CDR3 loop reads CAWSVTRGGRETQYF. For the CDR3, the DNA is TGTGCCTGGAGTGTAACGAGGGGGGGGCGAGAGACCCAGTACTTC.

The rearrangement uses TRBV4-2 and TRBJ2-2; perhaps TRBD1 as D (5 bases). Trimming cost V 5 bases and J 7 bases, with 11 bases left between them. Looked up from germline, CDR1 is LGHNA and CDR2 is YNFKEQ. CDR3 length equals 13 residues. CDR3 DNA: TGTGCCAGCAGCTTGGGGCAGGGCGGGGAGCTGTTTTTT. This codes for CASSLGQGGELFF.

The V call is TRBV19, the J call TRBJ1-1; no firm D call. The CDR3 totals 17 residues. Germline V gene data show CDR1 as LNHDA and CDR2 as SQIVND (reference sequence). Trimming removed 7 bases at V and 0 bases at J, with 21 bases between. DNA for the CDR3: TGTGCCAGTACCCAATCCGGGGTTGGCCAATTGAACACTGAAGCTTTCTTT. Translation gives CASTQSGVGQLNTEAFF.

V and J are TRBV7-9 and TRBJ1-2, with D possibly TRBD1 on 6 matching bases. The CDR3 covers 12 residues. V was trimmed by 10 bases and J by 8 bases, leaving 17 bases between them. Germline-derived CDR1 and CDR2 are SEHNR and FQNEAQ (reference sequence). The CDR3 DNA sequence: TGTGCCACCTGGTTGGGGGCCTGGGGCTACACCTTC. Translating it yields CATWLGAWGYTF. The complete variable domain, with remaining parts taken from reference TRBV7-9 and TRBJ1-2, reads DTGVSQNPRHKITKRGQNVTFRCDPISEHNRLYWYRQTLGQGPEFLTYFQNEAQLEKSRLLSDRFSAERPKGSFSTLEIQRTEQGDSAMYLCATWLGAWGYTFGSGTRLTVV.